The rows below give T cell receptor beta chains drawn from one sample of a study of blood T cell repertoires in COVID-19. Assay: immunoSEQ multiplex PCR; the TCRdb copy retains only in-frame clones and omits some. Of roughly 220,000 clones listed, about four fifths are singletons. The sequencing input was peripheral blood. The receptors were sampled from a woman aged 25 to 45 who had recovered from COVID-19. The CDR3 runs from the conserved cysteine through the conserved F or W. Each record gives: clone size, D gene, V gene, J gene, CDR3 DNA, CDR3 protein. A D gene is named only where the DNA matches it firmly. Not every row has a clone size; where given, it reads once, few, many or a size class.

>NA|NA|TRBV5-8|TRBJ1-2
TGTGCCAGCAGCTTGGGTGGGCCTTATGGCTACACCTTC
CASSLGGPYGYTF
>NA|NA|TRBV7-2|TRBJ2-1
TGTGCCAGCAGCTTTGGTCTCCCTATCTACAATGAGCAGTTCTTC
CASSFGLPIYNEQFF
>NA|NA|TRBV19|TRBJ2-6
TGTGCCAGTAGTATGGGAGGTGCCGGGGCCAACGTCCTGACTTTC
CASSMGGAGANVLTF
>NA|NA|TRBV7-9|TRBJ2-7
TGTGCCAGCAGCTTAGCGGTAGGAGGAGGGGTCGAGCAGTACTTC
CASSLAVGGGVEQYF
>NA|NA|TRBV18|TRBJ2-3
TGTGCCAGCTCCTCCACAGGGACAGATACGCAGTATTTT
CASSSTGTDTQYF
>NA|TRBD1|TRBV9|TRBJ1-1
TGTGCCAGCAGTGACAGGACAGGGGGTACTGAAGCTTTCTTT
CASSDRTGGTEAFF
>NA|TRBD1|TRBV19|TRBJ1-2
TGTGCCAGTAATACCGGGACAGGGGCCTATGGCTACACCTTC
CASNTGTGAYGYTF
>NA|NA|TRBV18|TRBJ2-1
TGTGCCAGCTCACCACCCTCGAATGAGCAGTTCTTC
CASSPPSNEQFF
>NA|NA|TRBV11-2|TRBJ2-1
TGTGCCAGCAGCGTCCCCCGTGAGCAGTTCTTC
CASSVPREQFF
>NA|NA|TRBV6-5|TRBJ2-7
TGTGTCAGCAGTTGGTCTAGCTCCTACGAGCAGTACTTC
CVSSWSSSYEQYF
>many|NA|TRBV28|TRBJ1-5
TGTGCCAGCAGTTTCGGAAAGGGGGGGATTGTTTTGGGGAATCAGCCCCAGCATTTT
CASSFGKGGIVLGNQPQHF
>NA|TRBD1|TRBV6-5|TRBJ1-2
TGTGCCAGCAGTTACGCCCTGGGACAGGCCTATGGCTACACCTTC
CASSYALGQAYGYTF
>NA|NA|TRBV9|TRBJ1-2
TGTGCCAGCAGCGAACCAACGGATGGCTACACCTTC
CASSEPTDGYTF
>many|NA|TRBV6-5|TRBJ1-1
TGTGCCAGCTGGATAACAGCGGGGGGAACTGAAGCTTTCTTT
CASWITAGGTEAFF
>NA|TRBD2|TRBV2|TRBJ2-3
TGTGCCGGCCGGGGGGTCCAGGCCCCAGATACGCAGTATTTT
CAGRGVQAPDTQYF
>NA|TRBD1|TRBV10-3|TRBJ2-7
TGTGCCATCAGTGGCGCGACAGGGGAATCCTACGAGCAGTACTTC
CAISGATGESYEQYF
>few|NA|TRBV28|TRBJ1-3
TGTGCCAGCACCGGACAGCCTGGAAACACCATATATTTT
CASTGQPGNTIYF
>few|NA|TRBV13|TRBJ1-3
TGTGCCAGCAGCTTGGACAGATCTGGAAACACCATATATTTT
CASSLDRSGNTIYF
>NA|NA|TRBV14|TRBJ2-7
TGTGCCAGCAGCCAAGGTCTTCTCCTGAGGCAGTACTTC
CASSQGLLLRQYF
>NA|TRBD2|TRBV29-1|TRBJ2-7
TGCAGCATTTGGACTAGCGTGGGGGTCTCCTACGAGCAGTACTTC
CSIWTSVGVSYEQYF
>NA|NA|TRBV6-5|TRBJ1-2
TGTGCCAGCAGTTATCGGGGAGGGGGGCCGTATGGCTACACCTTC
CASSYRGGGPYGYTF
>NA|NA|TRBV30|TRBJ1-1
TGTGCCTGGAGTCGGGGGAAGGCCACTGAAGCTTTCTTT
CAWSRGKATEAFF
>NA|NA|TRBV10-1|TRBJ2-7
TGCGCCAGCAGCGAAAGAACAAATTACGAGCAGTACTTC
CASSERTNYEQYF
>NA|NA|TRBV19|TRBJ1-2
TGTGCCAGTAGTGGCAGGGACTATGGCTACACCTTC
CASSGRDYGYTF
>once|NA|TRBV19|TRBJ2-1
TGTGCCAGTACCGCAGGGGTCTCCTACAATGAGCAGTTCTTC
CASTAGVSYNEQFF
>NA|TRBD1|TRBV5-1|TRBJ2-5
TGCGCCAGCAGCGAACAGGGGGCCCAAGAGACCCAGTACTTC
CASSEQGAQETQYF
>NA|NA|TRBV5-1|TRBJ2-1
TGCGCCAGCAGCACTGTTGAGGACAATGAGCAGTTCTTC
CASSTVEDNEQFF
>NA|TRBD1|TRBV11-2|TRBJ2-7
TGTGCCAGCAGCTTAGGGACAGGGGGCCTCAACGAGCAGTACTTC
CASSLGTGGLNEQYF
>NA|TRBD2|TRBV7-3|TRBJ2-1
TGTGCCAGCAGCTTACCCCAGCGGGAGTTCAATGAGCAGTTCTTC
CASSLPQREFNEQFF